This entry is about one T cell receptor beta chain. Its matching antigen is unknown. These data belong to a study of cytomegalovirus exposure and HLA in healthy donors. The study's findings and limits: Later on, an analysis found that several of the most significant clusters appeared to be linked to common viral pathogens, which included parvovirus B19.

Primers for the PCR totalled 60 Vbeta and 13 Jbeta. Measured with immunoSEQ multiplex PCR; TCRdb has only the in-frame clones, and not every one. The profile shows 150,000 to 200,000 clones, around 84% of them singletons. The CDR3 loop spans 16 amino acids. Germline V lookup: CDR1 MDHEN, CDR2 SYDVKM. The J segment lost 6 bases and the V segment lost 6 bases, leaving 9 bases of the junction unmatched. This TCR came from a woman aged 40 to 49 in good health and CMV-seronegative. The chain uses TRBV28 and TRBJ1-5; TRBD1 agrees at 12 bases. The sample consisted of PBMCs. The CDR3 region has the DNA TGTGCCAGCAGCTCCTGGGGACAGGGGGCTGGTCAGCCCCAGCATTTT. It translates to CASSSWGQGAGQPQHF. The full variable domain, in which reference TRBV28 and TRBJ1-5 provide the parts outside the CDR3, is DVKVTQSSRYLVKRTGEKVFLECVQDMDHENMFWYRQDPGLGLRLIYFSYDVKMKEKGDIPEGYSVSREKKERFSLILESASTNQTSMYLCASSSWGQGAGQPQHFGDGTRLSIL.